This entry is about one T cell receptor beta chain. Antigen unknown. This specimen belongs to a study of T cell clones after liver transplantation. Background on the study: TCRbeta sequencing after a pre-transplant mixed lymphocyte reaction identified graft-donor-reactive clones, later tracked in post-transplant blood. Blood was drawn pre-transplant, before withdrawal, and after full or failed withdrawal.

Data came from immunoSEQ multiplex PCR; TCRdb stores just in-frame clones and leaves some out. The data hold more than 95,000 clones, with 90% observed a single time. The germline gives CDR1 SGDLS, CDR2 YYNGEE. The V and J ends lost 2 bases and 0 bases respectively, with 9 bases between them. The CDR3 covers 16 residues. Whole-study findings and limits: These preliminary findings come from unstandardized post-transplant sampling times. Migration into the graft, not deletion, may explain lost graft donor-reactive T cells.

This chain uses TRBV9 with TRBJ2-6; D is perhaps TRBD2 (5 bases). The receptor's source is a human patient who received a liver transplant. Certain T cells may be donor cells from the graft. Sequencing was performed on CD4+ T cells from blood, taken 12 months after liver transplant. For the CDR3, the DNA is TGTGCCAGCAGCGTCCGGGGAGACTCTGGGGCCAACGTCCTGACTTTC. Translated, it gives CASSVRGDSGANVLTF.